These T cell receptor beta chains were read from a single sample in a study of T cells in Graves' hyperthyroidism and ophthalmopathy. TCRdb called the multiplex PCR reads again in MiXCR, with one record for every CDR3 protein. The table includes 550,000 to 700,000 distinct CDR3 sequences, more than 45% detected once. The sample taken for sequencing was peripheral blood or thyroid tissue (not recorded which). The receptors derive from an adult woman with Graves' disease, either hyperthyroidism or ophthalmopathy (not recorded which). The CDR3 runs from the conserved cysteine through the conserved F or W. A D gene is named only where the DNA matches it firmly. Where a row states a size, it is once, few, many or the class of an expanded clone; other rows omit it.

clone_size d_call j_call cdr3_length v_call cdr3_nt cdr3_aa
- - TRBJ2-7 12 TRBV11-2 TGTGCTATCGACAGAAATCGCTACGAGCAGTGCTTC CAIDRNRYEQCF
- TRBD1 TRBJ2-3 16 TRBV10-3 TGTGCCATCAGTACACGGCCGGGACAGGAGACAGATACGCAGTATTTT CAISTRPGQETDTQYF
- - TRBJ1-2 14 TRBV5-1 TGCGCCAGCAGCTTGGGACAGTCCGCCTATGGCTACACCTTC CASSLGQSAYGYTF
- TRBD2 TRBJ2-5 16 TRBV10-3 TGTGCCATCACCGGGACTAGCGGGAAAGGTGTAGAGACCCAGTACTTC CAITGTSGKGVETQYF
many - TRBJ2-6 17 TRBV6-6 TGTGCCAGCAGTTACACCCGGACACCTTCTGGGGCCAACGTCCTGACTTTC CASSYTRTPSGANVLTF
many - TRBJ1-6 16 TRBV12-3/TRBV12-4 TGTGCCAGCAGTCCCGGGGGCAGCTCCTATAATTCACCCCTCCACTTT CASSPGGSSYNSPLHF
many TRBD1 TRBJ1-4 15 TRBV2 TGTGCCAGCAGTGCTCAAGGGGGCACTAATGAAAAACTGTTTTTT CASSAQGGTNEKLFF
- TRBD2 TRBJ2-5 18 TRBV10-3 TGTGCCATCAGTGATTTCGGACTAGCGGGAGTGACGGGAGAGACCCAGTACTTC CAISDFGLAGVTGETQYF
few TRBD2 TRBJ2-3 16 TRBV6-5 TGTGCCAGCAGGGCGCGGGGGTCCTCGGACGGAGATACGCAGTATTTT CASRARGSSDGDTQYF
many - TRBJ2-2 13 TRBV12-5 TGTGCTAGTGCCCTCGGGGGGCACGGGGAGCTGTTTTTT CASALGGHGELFF
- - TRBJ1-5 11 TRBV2 TGTGCCAGCAGGGCGGAAGAGACCCAGCATTTT CASRAEETQHF
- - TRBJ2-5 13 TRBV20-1 TGCAGTGCTAGAGATCGCTCGAGTGGGACCCAGTACTTC CSARDRSSGTQYF
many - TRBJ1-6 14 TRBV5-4 TGTGCCAGCAGCTTGTGGGCCCCTAATTCACCCCTCCACTTT CASSLWAPNSPLHF
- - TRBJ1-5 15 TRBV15 TGTGCCACCAGCAGAGATAGCGGGAGGGTAGAGACCCAGCATTTT CATSRDSGRVETQHF
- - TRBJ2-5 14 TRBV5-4 TGTGCCAGCAGTCACACAGGGCGCCAAGAGACCCAGTACTTC CASSHTGRQETQYF
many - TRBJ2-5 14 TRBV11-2 TGTGCCAGCAGCTCGGGACCGTCCCTCGAGACCCAGTACTTC CASSSGPSLETQYF
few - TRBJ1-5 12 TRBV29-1 TGCAGCGTTGGGGGAAACAATCAGCCCCAGCATTTT CSVGGNNQPQHF
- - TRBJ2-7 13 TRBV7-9 TGTGCCAGCAGTCCTGACAGGCTGGGAGAGCAGTACTTC CASSPDRLGEQYF
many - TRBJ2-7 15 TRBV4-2 TGTGCCAGCAGCCAGGGAGGTCCAACTCTCTACGAGCAGTACTTC CASSQGGPTLYEQYF
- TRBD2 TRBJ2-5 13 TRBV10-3 TGTGCCATCAGACCCGGACTAGGAGAGACCCAGTACTTC CAIRPGLGETQYF
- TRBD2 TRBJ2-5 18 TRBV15 TGTGCCACCAGCAGAGATCAGGGTTGGCTAGCGGTGCGAGAGACCCAGTACTTC CATSRDQGWLAVRETQYF
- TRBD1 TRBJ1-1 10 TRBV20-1 TGCAGTGCTAGGGACGGGACAGTCTACTTT CSARDGTVYF
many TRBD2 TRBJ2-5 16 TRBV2 TGTGCCAGCAGGTCCGGGCTAGCGGGAGGCCAAGAGACCCAGTACTTC CASRSGLAGGQETQYF
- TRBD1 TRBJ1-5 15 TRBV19 TGTGCCAGTAGCACCCCCTTAGACAGGGACCAGCCCCAGCATTTT CASSTPLDRDQPQHF
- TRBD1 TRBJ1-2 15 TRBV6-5 TGTGCCAGCAGTGGACAGGGGGCAGAGGAATATGGCTACACCTTC CASSGQGAEEYGYTF
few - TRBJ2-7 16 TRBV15 TGTGCCACCAGCAGAGAACGGGGGACCTCGACCTACGAGCAGTACTTC CATSRERGTSTYEQYF
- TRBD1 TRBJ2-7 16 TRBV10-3 TGTGCCATCACTGGGGCAGGGGGCTATATGGTCTACGAGCAGTACTTC CAITGAGGYMVYEQYF
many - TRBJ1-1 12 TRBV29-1 TGCAGCGGACACCAGGTAGACACTGAAGCTTTCTTT CSGHQVDTEAFF
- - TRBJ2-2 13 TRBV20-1 TGCAGTGCATCAGAGGAACCCGTTAGGGAGCTGTTTTTT CSASEEPVRELFF
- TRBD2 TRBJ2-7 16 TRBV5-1 TGCGCCAGCAGCCCTGGCGGGACTAGCGGATTCTACGAGCAGTACTTC CASSPGGTSGFYEQYF
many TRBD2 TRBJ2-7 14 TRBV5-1 TGCGCCAGCAGCAACCAGCGGGGAGCCTACGAGCAGTACTTC CASSNQRGAYEQYF
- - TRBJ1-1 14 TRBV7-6 TGCGCCAGCGGCAACCGGGACATTCCCCACGAAGCTTTCTTT CASGNRDIPHEAFF
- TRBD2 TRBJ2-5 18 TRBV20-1 TGCAGTGCTAGGGGCATCGTAGGACTAGCGGGGGGGGGCGAGACCCAGTACTTC CSARGIVGLAGGGETQYF
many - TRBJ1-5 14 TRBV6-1 TGTGCCAGCACCCGACAGGTAGACAATCAGCCCCAGCATTTT CASTRQVDNQPQHF
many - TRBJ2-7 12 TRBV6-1 TGTGCCAGCAGTGAACATTCCTACGAGCAGTACTTC CASSEHSYEQYF
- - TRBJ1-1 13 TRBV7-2 TGTGCCAGTAGCGAGGACTCAGCCACTGAAGCTTTCTTT CASSEDSATEAFF
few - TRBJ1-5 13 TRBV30 TGTGCCTGGAGTCCCGCAGAGAATCAGCCCCAGCATTTT CAWSPAENQPQHF
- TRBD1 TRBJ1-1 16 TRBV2 TGTGCCAGCAGTGAAGCGGCGGGACAGGGAAACACTGAAGCTTTCTTT CASSEAAGQGNTEAFF
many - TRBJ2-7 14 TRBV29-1 TGCAGCGTTAGCCGGGACCTCAGCTCCTACGAGCAGTACTTC CSVSRDLSSYEQYF
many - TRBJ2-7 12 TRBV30 TGTGCCTGGAGTGGTCCAACTGGGGAGCAGTACTTC CAWSGPTGEQYF
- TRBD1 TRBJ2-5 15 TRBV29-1 TGCAGCGTGGGGGGACAGGGAAGGGAGGCAGAGACCCAGTACTTC CSVGGQGREAETQYF
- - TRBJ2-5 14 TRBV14 TGTGCCAGCAGCCACGGGGGCGGACCTCAGCCCCAGTACTTC CASSHGGGPQPQYF
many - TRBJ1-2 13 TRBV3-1 TGTGCCAGCAGCTCCGGCGGGGCTGGAGGCTACACCTTC CASSSGGAGGYTF